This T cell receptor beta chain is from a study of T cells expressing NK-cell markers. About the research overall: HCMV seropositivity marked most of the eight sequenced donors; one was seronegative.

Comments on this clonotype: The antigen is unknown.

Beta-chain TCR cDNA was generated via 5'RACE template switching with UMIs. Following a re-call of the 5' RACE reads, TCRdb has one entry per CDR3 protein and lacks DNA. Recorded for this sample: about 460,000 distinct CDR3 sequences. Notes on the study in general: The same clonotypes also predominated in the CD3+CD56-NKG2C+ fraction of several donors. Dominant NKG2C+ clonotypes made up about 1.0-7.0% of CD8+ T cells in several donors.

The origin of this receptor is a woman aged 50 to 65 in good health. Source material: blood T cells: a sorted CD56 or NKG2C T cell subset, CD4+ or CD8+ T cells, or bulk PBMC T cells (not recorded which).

The CDR3 spells CASSEGAGATDTQNF. The rearrangement uses TRBV2 and TRBJ2-3; TCRdb reports TRBD1, a call that lacks DNA to check it against. The CDR3 sequence is 15 residues long. CDR1 SNHLY and CDR2 FYNNEI come from the germline V gene.